A single sample is the source of the 25 T cell receptor beta chains below, sequenced in a study of T cell repertoires in cytomegalovirus infection. TCRdb reanalysed the reads using MiXCR and keeps one entry per CDR3 protein. Of about 530,000 distinct CDR3 sequences listed, more than 25% were seen once; the top ten hold roughly 13%. The specimen was PBMCs. These receptors were taken from a human donor in good health (CMV status not recorded). Some clones in this sample may be carry-over from other donors' samples.

The gene calls are TRBV24-1 and TRBJ2-1, with TRBD2 identical over 15 bases. CDR3 size: 18 residues. CDR1 and CDR2 from the germline V gene are KGHDR and SFDVKD. After removal of 5 bases from V and 8 bases from J, the junction contained 12 bases not matched to a gene. CDR3 sequence reads: CATSARTGTSGRNDEQFF. The CDR3 DNA follows: TGTGCCACCAGTGCCAGAACCGGGACTAGCGGGAGGAACGATGAGCAGTTCTTC.

This clonotype has a single count. The rearrangement uses TRBV9 and TRBJ2-1; D uncertain. Germline V gene lookup returns CDR1 SGDLS and CDR2 YYNGEE. V was cut by 0 bases and J by 0 bases, with 10 bases left in between. This CDR3 contains 16 residues. The CDR3 loop reads CASSVDVVSSYNEQFF. The CDR3 nucleotides are TGTGCCAGCAGCGTAGATGTAGTGAGCTCCTACAATGAGCAGTTCTTC. Based on the CDR3 plus reference TRBV9 and TRBJ2-1, the full variable domain is DSGVTQTPKHLITATGQRVTLRCSPRSGDLSVYWYQQSLDQGLQFLIQYYNGEERAKGNILERFSAQQFPDLHSELNLSSLELGDSALYFCASSVDVVSSYNEQFFGPGTRLTVL.

In this sample, this clonotype turned up many times. The V gene is TRBV28, the J gene TRBJ1-5; TRBD1 might be the D (5 bases). The germline V gene has CDR1 MDHEN and CDR2 SYDVKM. The CDR3 covers 13 residues. V was pared by 8 bases and J by 4 bases, with 12 bases between. DNA of the CDR3: TGTGCCAGCCGGGGGGGAGGGAATCAGCCCCAGCATTTT. Its protein product is CASRGGGNQPQHF.

At least ten counts were recorded for this clonotype. The rearrangement links TRBV4-3 to TRBJ2-6; possible D gene TRBD2, 6 bases. Looked up from germline, CDR1 is LGHNA and CDR2 is YSLEER. The CDR3 loop spans 16 amino acids. Trimming pared 0 bases from V and 2 bases from J, leaving 8 bases between. This chain's CDR3 is CASSQDSGTGANVLTF. CDR3 in DNA: TGCGCCAGCAGCCAAGATAGCGGCACTGGGGCCAACGTCCTGACTTTC.

The rearrangement links TRBV6-5 to TRBJ2-3, with a tentative D call TRBD1 (5 bases). The CDR3 runs 14 residues. Trimming shortened V by 2 bases and J by 2 bases, and 8 bases separated the two germline ends. Germline CDR1 and CDR2: MNHEY and SVGAGI. CDR3 loop: CASSYRQNTDTQYF. For the CDR3, the DNA is TGTGCCAGCAGTTACCGACAGAACACAGATACGCAGTATTTT.

This sequence joins TRBV20-1 and TRBJ2-3, with TRBD2 matching 7 bases. This CDR3 has 13 residues. Trimming took 2 bases from V and 5 from J; bases not matched to a gene: 4. Looked up from germline, CDR1 is DFQATT and CDR2 is SNEGSKA (reference sequence). The CDR3: CSARKLAGDTQYF. The CDR3 coding sequence is TGCAGTGCTAGAAAGTTAGCGGGAGATACGCAGTATTTT.

The chain uses TRBV5-6 and TRBJ1-6; TRBD1 might be the D (5 bases). The CDR3 contains 16 residues. V dropped 1 base and J dropped 10 bases, with 18 bases sitting between them. Germline V gene lookup returns CDR1 SGHDT and CDR2 YYEEEE. DNA for the CDR3: TGTGCCAGCAGCTTGCCGGGTGCTCAGAGGGACTCACCCCTCCACTTT. Translation gives CASSLPGAQRDSPLHF. Looking up the rest from reference TRBV5-6 and TRBJ1-6 gives the full variable domain: DAGVTQSPTHLIKTRGQQVTLRCSPKSGHDTVSWYQQALGQGPQFIFQYYEEEERQRGNFPDRFSGHQFPNYSSELNVNALLLGDSALYLCASSLPGAQRDSPLHFGNGTRLTVT.

This chain uses TRBV2 with TRBJ1-5, with 7 bases fitting TRBD1. The CDR3 runs to 14 residues. CDR1 SNHLY and CDR2 FYNNEI come from the germline V gene. The trim removed 8 bases at V and 1 base at J, leaving 5 bases unmatched. The CDR3 here is CASGRDSSNQPQHF. The CDR3, as DNA: TGTGCCAGCGGGAGGGACAGCAGCAATCAGCCCCAGCATTTT.

In this sample, this clonotype turned up a few times. V usage is TRBV12-3 or TRBV12-4 and J usage is TRBJ2-7; TRBD2 matches at 9 bases. This CDR3 is 16 amino acids long. V shed 6 bases, J shed 6 bases, and the junction held 15 bases outside the gene matches. The DNA for the CDR3 is TGTGCCAGCAGAGGGAGTTTGTCGGGACTAGCAATCGAGCAGTACGTC. Protein: CASRGSLSGLAIEQYV.

This clonotype was counted between two and nine times. The V gene is TRBV29-1, the J gene TRBJ2-3; D may be TRBD1 (6 bases). Trimming removed 4 bases at V and 4 bases at J, with 15 bases between. The germline V gene encodes CDR1 SQVTM and CDR2 ANQGSEA. The CDR3 is 14 residues long. As DNA, the CDR3 is TGCAGCGTTGGAGGGACAAGGGCCCCAGATACGCAGTATTTT. This translates into CSVGGTRAPDTQYF.

The CDR3 sequence: CASSQFPGDEQFF. CDR3 nucleotide sequence: TGTGCCAGCAGCCAATTCCCCGGGGATGAGCAGTTCTTC. V and J are TRBV4-2 and TRBJ2-1; perhaps TRBD2 as D (5 bases). The CDR3 totals 13 residues. Trimming cost V 2 bases and J 8 bases, with 10 bases left between them. In germline, CDR1 is LGHNA, CDR2 YNFKEQ.

This clonotype was counted only a few times. The rearrangement uses TRBV19 and TRBJ2-1; 11 nucleotides agree with TRBD2. Trimming cost V 6 bases and J 5 bases; bases outside gene matches: 12. Germline values: CDR1 LNHDA, CDR2 SQIVND (reference sequence). The CDR3 totals 17 residues. The CDR3 DNA is TGTGCCAGTAGCCCCACCCGACTAGCGGGAAGGAACAATGAGCAGTTCTTC. This codes for CASSPTRLAGRNNEQFF.

V usage is TRBV20-1 and J usage is TRBJ2-7, with TRBD2 matching over 9 bases. Germline-derived CDR1 and CDR2 are DFQATT and SNEGSKA (reference sequence). With 5 bases clipped from V and 8 bases from J, the junction kept 22 bases outside the gene matches. This CDR3 is 17 amino acids long. CDR3 protein: CSAEKLAGRARVNKQYF. The CDR3 DNA is TGCAGTGCTGAAAAGCTAGCGGGACGAGCGAGGGTGAACAAGCAGTACTTC.

This clonotype was found a few times. This rearrangement joins TRBV6-1 to TRBJ1-5; D might be TRBD1 (6 bases). V was shortened by 5 bases and J by 7 bases, with 18 bases between the two germline ends. Germline V gene data show CDR1 as MNHNS and CDR2 as SASEGT. The CDR3 is made up of 15 amino acids. CDR3 coding DNA: TGTGCCAGCAGTCAAACAGGGACTACTGGGCAGCCCCAGCATTTT. Its protein product is CASSQTGTTGQPQHF.

This chain connects TRBV10-3 to TRBJ2-2; tentative D call: TRBD2 (6 bases). CDR3 length: 15 residues. Germline V gene sequence: CDR1 ENHRY, CDR2 SYGVKD. Trimming left V 10 bases short and J 1 base short, with 16 bases between. The CDR3 loop reads CATRSASVNTGELFF. The CDR3 bases are TGTGCCACCCGGTCGGCTAGCGTGAACACCGGGGAGCTGTTTTTT.

This clonotype was found many times. V usage is TRBV7-8 and J usage is TRBJ2-1; the D gene is possibly TRBD2 (6 bases). The germline V gene has CDR1 SGHVS and CDR2 FQNEAQ. The germline V and J ends were trimmed by 1 base and 6 bases, with 10 bases remaining between them. The CDR3 has 14 amino acids. This chain's CDR3 is CASSLVSGSNEQFF. In DNA, the CDR3 is TGTGCCAGCAGCTTAGTTAGCGGATCCAATGAGCAGTTCTTC.

This clonotype was seen ten or more times. The V and J genes are TRBV7-3 and TRBJ2-7; TRBD2 agrees at 9 bases. J was trimmed by 3 bases and V by 2 bases; bases with no gene match: 2. The CDR3 is 14 residues long. Germline assignment: CDR1 SGHTA and CDR2 FQGTGA. This chain's CDR3 is CASSLAGGNYEQYF. In nucleotides, the CDR3 is TGTGCCAGCAGCTTAGCGGGAGGGAACTACGAGCAGTACTTC.

In this sample, this clonotype turned up many times. CDR3 DNA sequence: TGTGCCAGCAGCTCGGGCGGGAGCTCAGATACGCAGTATTTT. It yields the protein CASSSGGSSDTQYF. This chain uses TRBV7-2 with TRBJ2-3; TRBD2 matches 7 bases. The V gene's germline CDR1 is SGHTA and CDR2 FQGNSA. The J segment lost 4 bases and the V segment lost 4 bases, leaving 5 bases of the junction unmatched. CDR3 length: 14 amino acids.

The chain recombines TRBV7-2 with TRBJ2-3; 12 nucleotides line up with TRBD2. Per germline, CDR1 SGHTA and CDR2 FQGNSA. Unmatched junction bases numbered 6, after V lost 2 bases and J lost 3 bases. This CDR3 spans 17 amino acids. CDR3 nucleotides: TGTGCCAGCAGCTTAAGGACTAGCGGGATTGGAACAGATACGCAGTATTTT. Translation gives CASSLRTSGIGTDTQYF.

The V gene is TRBV19, the J gene TRBJ1-5; D is uncertain. Trimming pared 4 bases from V and 7 bases from J, leaving 17 bases between. Germline CDR1 reads LNHDA; CDR2 reads SQIVND (reference sequence). CDR3 length: 15 amino acids. The CDR3 is CASSTVPGHIQPQHF. The CDR3 DNA is TGTGCCAGTAGTACGGTCCCAGGTCATATACAGCCCCAGCATTTT.

The chain uses TRBV6-2 or TRBV6-3 and TRBJ2-1; D is uncertain. There are 13 residues in the CDR3. V lost 2 bases and J lost 7, with 9 bases in between. The germline CDR1 and CDR2 sequences are MNHEY and SVGEGT. In DNA form, the CDR3 reads TGTGCCAGCAGTTACGTGGCGGAGAATGAGCAGTTCTTC. Amino acid sequence: CASSYVAENEQFF.

The genes are TRBV5-4 and TRBJ2-6; 10 nucleotides align to TRBD2. Germline CDR1 reads SGHNT; CDR2 reads YYREEE (reference sequence). The CDR3 has 17 amino acids. The V segment lost 0 bases and the J segment 2 bases; nucleotides outside the gene matches: 2. The CDR3: CASSLELAGPGANVLTF. The CDR3 nucleotides read TGTGCCAGCAGCTTGGAACTAGCGGGACCTGGGGCCAACGTCCTGACTTTC.

In its sample, this clonotype was seen many times. The V call is TRBV7-2, the J call TRBJ2-5; TRBD1 is a possible D gene (5 bases). The V end lost 5 bases, the J end lost 4 bases, and 20 bases lay between the germline ends. CDR1 is SGHTA, CDR2 FQGNSA, per germline. CDR3 length equals 16 residues. The CDR3 spells CASSRTRRVFRETQYF. Here the CDR3 DNA reads TGTGCCAGCAGCCGGACCCGCAGGGTATTCAGAGAGACCCAGTACTTC.

The chain has TRBV4-3 and TRBJ2-5; the D is unclear. The V end lost 0 bases, the J end lost 2 bases, and 10 bases lay between the germline ends. The CDR3 totals 15 residues. The germline CDR1 and CDR2 sequences are LGHNA and YSLEER. CDR3 bases: TGCGCCAGCAGCCAAGATCCCCTGGGGCAAGAGACCCAGTACTTC. Encoded protein: CASSQDPLGQETQYF.

V is TRBV5-6 and J is TRBJ2-5; 7 nucleotides agree with TRBD1. Germline loops: CDR1 SGHDT, CDR2 YYEEEE. The J segment lost 6 bases and the V segment lost 3 bases, leaving 11 bases of the junction unmatched. The CDR3 totals 15 residues. CDR3 sequence reads: CASSSWQGGPQTQYF. The CDR3 nucleotides read TGTGCCAGCAGCTCATGGCAAGGGGGCCCGCAGACCCAGTACTTC.